This record concerns one T cell receptor (beta chain) sequence. Patients chosen for sequencing had CD8+CD57+ cells that had expanded, as shown by flow cytometry. Researchers used genomic DNA as the template to profile TCR beta VDJ and CDR3. TCRdb re-called the reads with MiXCR, one entry per CDR3 protein. Of under 350,000 distinct CDR3 sequences in the sample, 56% were seen once. The data were taken from a study of CD8+CD57+ T cells in acquired aplastic anemia. The length of the CDR3 is 14 residues. V lost 3 bases and J lost 6; bases outside the gene matches: 6. Germline V lookup: CDR1 SGHTA, CDR2 FQGNSA.

The rearrangement uses TRBV7-2 and TRBJ2-5; TRBD2 matches at 8 bases. The sequence derives from a human donor with aplastic anemia. The sequencing sample was made of sorted CD4+, CD8+, or CD8+CD57+ T cells (not recorded which) from PBMCs. CDR3 bases: TGTGCCAGCAGCTTCCGGGAGGGCCTCAAGACCCAGTACTTC. Translation: CASSFREGLKTQYF.